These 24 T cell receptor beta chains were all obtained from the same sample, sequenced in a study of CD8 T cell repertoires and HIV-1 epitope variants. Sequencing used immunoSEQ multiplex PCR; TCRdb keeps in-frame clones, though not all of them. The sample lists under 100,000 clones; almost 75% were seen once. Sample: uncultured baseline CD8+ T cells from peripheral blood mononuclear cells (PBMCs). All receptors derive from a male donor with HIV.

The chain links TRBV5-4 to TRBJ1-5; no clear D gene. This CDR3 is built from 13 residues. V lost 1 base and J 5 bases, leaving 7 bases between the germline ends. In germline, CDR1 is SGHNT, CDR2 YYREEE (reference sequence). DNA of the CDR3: TGTGCCAGCAGCTTGAACAGAGATCAGCCCCAGCATTTT. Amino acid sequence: CASSLNRDQPQHF.

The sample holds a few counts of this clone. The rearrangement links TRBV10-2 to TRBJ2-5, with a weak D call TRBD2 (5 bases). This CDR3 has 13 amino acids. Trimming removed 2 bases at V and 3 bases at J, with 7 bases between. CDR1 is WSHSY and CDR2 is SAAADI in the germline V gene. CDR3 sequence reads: CASSEVEEETQYF. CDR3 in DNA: TGCGCCAGCAGTGAGGTGGAGGAAGAGACCCAGTACTTC.

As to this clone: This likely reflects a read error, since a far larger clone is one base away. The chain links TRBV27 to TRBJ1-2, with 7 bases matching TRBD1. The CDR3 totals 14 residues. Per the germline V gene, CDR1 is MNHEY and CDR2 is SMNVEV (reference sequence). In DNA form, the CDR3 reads TGTGTCAGCAGTTTTGGGGTCAGGGGGTTCGGCTACACCTTC. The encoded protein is CVSSFGVRGFGYTF.

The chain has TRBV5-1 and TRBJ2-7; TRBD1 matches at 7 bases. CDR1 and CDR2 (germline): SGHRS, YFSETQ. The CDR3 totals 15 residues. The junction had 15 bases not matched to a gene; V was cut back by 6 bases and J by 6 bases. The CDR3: CASTLGGQMPFEQYF. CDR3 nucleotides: TGCGCCAGCACCTTAGGGGGACAGATGCCGTTCGAGCAGTACTTC.

CDR3 nucleotides: TGTGCCAGTATGGTTCCCAGGGATGGATTCTATGGCTACACCTTC. This encodes CASMVPRDGFYGYTF. The V call is TRBV19, the J call TRBJ1-2; D may be TRBD1 (5 bases). From germline, CDR1 is LNHDA and CDR2 SQIVND (reference sequence). Trimming left V 7 bases short and J 4 bases short, with 19 bases between. The CDR3 has 15 residues.

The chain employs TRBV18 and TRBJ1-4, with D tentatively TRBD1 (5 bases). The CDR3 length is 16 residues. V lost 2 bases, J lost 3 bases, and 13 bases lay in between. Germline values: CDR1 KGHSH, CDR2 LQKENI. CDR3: CASSPSVRVANEKLFF. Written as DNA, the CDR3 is TGTGCCAGCTCACCATCGGTCAGGGTTGCTAATGAAAAACTGTTTTTT. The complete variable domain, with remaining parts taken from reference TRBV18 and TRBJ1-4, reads NAGVMQNPRHLVRRRGQEARLRCSPMKGHSHVYWYRQLPEEGLKFMVYLQKENIIDESGMPKERFSAEFPKEGPSILRIQQVVRGDSAAYFCASSPSVRVANEKLFFGSGTQLSVL.

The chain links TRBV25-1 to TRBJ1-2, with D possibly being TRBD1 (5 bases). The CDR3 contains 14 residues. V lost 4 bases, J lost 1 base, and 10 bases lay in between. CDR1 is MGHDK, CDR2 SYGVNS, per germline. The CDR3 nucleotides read TGTGCCAGCAGTGGTCAGGGTGTTAACTATGGCTACACCTTC. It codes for CASSGQGVNYGYTF.

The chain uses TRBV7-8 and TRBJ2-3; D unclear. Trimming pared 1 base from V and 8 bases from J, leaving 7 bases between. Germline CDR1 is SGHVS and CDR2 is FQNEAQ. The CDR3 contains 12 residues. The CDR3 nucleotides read TGTGCCAGCAGCTTAGTGGACCTTACGCAGTATTTT. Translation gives CASSLVDLTQYF.

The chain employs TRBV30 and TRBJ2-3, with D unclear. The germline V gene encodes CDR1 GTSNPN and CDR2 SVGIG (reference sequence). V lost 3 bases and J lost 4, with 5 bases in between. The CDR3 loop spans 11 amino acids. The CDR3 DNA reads TGTGCCTGGAGATTTGCAGATACGCAGTATTTT. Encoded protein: CAWRFADTQYF.

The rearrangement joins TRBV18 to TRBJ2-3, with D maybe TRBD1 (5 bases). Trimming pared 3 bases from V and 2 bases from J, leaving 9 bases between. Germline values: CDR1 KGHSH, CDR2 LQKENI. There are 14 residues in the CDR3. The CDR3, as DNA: TGTGCCAGCTCACCGGGGCCGTACACAGATACGCAGTATTTT. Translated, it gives CASSPGPYTDTQYF.

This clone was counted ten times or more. DNA of the CDR3: TGTGCCAGCAGTTTCGTTGGGATAGCCAAAAACATTCAGTACTTC. It translates to CASSFVGIAKNIQYF. V is TRBV28 and J is TRBJ2-4; D not certain. The CDR3 runs to 15 residues. The germline V and J ends were trimmed by 3 bases and 0 bases, with 9 bases remaining between them. From germline, CDR1 is MDHEN and CDR2 SYDVKM.

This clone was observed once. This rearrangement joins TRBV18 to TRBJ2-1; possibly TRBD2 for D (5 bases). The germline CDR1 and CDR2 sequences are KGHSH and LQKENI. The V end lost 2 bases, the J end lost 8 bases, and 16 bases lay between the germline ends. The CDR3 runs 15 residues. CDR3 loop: CASSPLIGDSDEQFF. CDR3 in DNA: TGTGCCAGCTCACCATTGATCGGGGATTCGGATGAGCAGTTCTTC.

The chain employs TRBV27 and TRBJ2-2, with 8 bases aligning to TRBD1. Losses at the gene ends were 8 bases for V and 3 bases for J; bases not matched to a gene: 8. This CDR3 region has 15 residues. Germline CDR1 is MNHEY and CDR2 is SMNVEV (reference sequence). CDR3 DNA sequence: TGTGCCAGCGGATACCGGGACAGGTACACCGGGGAGCTGTTTTTT. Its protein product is CASGYRDRYTGELFF.

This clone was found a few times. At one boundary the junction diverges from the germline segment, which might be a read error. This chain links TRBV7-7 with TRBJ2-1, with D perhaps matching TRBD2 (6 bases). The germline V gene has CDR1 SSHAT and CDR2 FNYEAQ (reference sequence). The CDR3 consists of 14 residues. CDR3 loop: CASSPQAGFNEQFF. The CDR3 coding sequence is TGTGCTAGCAGCCCTCAAGCGGGCTTCAATGAGCAGTTCTTC.

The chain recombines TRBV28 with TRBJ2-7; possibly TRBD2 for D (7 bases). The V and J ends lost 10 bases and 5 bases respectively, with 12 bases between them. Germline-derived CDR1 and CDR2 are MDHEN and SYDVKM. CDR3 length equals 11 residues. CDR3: CATRGAHEQYF. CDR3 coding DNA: TGTGCCACACGGGGGGCCCACGAGCAGTACTTC. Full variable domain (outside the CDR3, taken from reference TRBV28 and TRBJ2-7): DVKVTQSSRYLVKRTGEKVFLECVQDMDHENMFWYRQDPGLGLRLIYFSYDVKMKEKGDIPEGYSVSREKKERFSLILESASTNQTSMYLCATRGAHEQYFGPGTRLTVT.

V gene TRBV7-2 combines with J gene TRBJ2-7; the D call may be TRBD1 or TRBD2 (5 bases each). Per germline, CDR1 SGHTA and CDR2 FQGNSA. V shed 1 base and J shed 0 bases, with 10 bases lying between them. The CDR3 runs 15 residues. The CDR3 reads CASSLDGANSYEQYF. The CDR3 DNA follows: TGTGCCAGCAGCTTAGACGGGGCCAACTCCTACGAGCAGTACTTC.

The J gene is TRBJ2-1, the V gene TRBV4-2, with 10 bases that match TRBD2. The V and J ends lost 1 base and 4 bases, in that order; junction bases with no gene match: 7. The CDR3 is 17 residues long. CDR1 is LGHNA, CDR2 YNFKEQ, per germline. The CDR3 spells CASSQAVLAGEYNEQFF. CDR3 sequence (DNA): TGTGCCAGCAGCCAAGCCGTTCTAGCGGGAGAGTACAATGAGCAGTTCTTC.

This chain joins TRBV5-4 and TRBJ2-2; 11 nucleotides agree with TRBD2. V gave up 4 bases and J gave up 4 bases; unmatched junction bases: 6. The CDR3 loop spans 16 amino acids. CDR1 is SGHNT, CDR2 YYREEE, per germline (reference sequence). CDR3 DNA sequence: TGTGCCAGCAGCCGAGGGACTAGCGGAAGCACCGGGGAGCTGTTTTTT. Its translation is CASSRGTSGSTGELFF.

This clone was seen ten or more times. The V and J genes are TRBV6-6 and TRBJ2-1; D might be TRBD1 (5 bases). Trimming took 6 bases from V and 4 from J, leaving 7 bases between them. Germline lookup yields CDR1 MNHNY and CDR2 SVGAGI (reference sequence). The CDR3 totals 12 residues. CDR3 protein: CASSDRYNEQFF. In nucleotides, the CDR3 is TGTGCCAGCAGCGACAGATACAATGAGCAGTTCTTC.

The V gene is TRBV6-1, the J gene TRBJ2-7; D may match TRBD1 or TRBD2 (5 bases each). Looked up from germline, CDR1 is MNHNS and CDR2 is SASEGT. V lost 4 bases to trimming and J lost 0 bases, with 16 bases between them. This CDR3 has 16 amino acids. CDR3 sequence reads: CASSARNLGASYEQYF. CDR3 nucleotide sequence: TGTGCCAGCAGTGCCAGAAACCTCGGGGCCTCCTACGAGCAGTACTTC.

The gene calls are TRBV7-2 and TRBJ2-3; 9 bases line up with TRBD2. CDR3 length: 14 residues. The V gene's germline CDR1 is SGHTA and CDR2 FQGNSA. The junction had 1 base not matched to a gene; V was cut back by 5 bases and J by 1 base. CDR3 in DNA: TGTGCCAGCAGCCCTAGCGGGGGCACAGATACGCAGTATTTT. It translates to CASSPSGGTDTQYF.

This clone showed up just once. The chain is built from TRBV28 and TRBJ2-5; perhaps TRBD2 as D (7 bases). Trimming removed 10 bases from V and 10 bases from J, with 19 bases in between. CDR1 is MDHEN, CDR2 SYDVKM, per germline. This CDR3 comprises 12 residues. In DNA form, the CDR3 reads TGTGCCACCCGCACGGGGGGCAGACTCCAGTACTTC. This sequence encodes CATRTGGRLQYF.

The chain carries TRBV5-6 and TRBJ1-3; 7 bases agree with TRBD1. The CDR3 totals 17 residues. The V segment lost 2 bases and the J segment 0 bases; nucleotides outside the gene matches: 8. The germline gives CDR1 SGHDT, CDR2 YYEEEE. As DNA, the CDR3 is TGTGCCAGCAGCTTACCGGGACAGCCCATCTCTGGAAACACCATATATTTT. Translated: CASSLPGQPISGNTIYF.

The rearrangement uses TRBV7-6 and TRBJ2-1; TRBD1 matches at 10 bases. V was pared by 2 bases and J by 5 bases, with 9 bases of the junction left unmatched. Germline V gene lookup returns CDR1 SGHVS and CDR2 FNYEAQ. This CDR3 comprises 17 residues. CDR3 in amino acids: CASSLRKGQGRDNEQFF. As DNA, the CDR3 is TGTGCCAGCAGCTTACGCAAGGGACAGGGGAGAGACAATGAGCAGTTCTTC.